The entry that follows covers one TCR beta chain sequence. A junction boundary mismatches the germline segment, possibly from a read error. Researchers amplified the TCR beta CDR3 regions from RNA transcripts. The HTBI primer set drove a first-round RT-PCR of the TCR CDR3. MiXCR, run by TCRdb on the multiplex PCR reads, gives a single entry per CDR3 protein. The sample holds hundreds of thousands of distinct CDR3 sequences, more than 45% seen once. This sample is drawn from a study of T cells in Graves' hyperthyroidism and ophthalmopathy. Per germline, CDR1 ENHRY and CDR2 SYGVKD. CDR3 length: 15 amino acids.

The J gene is TRBJ1-3, the V gene TRBV10-3; 8 bases fit TRBD1. Sample: peripheral blood or thyroid tissue (not recorded which). This receptor was identified in a woman aged 18-30 years with Graves' hyperthyroidism. This chain's CDR3 is CAPFFRGLWKHHIYF. The CDR3, as DNA: TGTGCCCCCTTCTTCAGGGGGCTCTGGAAACACCATATATATTTC.